This is a list of T cell receptor beta chains from one sample in a study of blood T cell repertoires in COVID-19. Here immunoSEQ multiplex PCR was the method, and the copy in TCRdb shows in-frame clones only, minus some. This repertoire shows about 300,000 clones, roughly nine tenths found once; its top ten account for around 5.9%. The sample consisted of PBMCs or T cells enriched from blood (not recorded which). The receptors originated from a woman aged 25 to 45 who had recovered from COVID-19. CDR3s include the opening cysteine and the closing phenylalanine or tryptophan. Each record gives: D gene, J gene, clone size, V gene, CDR3 DNA, CDR3 protein. The D gene is left open where the match is weak. A clone size is listed for some rows: how often the clone was seen (once, few, many), or a class if it is expanded.

d_call: .
j_call: TRBJ2-7
clone_size: .
v_call: TRBV15
cdr3_nt: TGTGCCACCAGCGACAGGTTGAACCCCTACGAGCAGTACTTC
cdr3_aa: CATSDRLNPYEQYF

d_call: .
j_call: TRBJ1-2
clone_size: .
v_call: TRBV9
cdr3_nt: TGTGCCAGCAGCCCAGACGGTCCAGGGCCCCGGTCGGATGGCTACACCTTC
cdr3_aa: CASSPDGPGPRSDGYTF

d_call: TRBD2
j_call: TRBJ2-7
clone_size: .
v_call: TRBV2
cdr3_nt: TGTGCCACGCGGGGGGACCTCCTAGGCGAGCAGTACTTC
cdr3_aa: CATRGDLLGEQYF

d_call: TRBD1
j_call: TRBJ1-2
clone_size: .
v_call: TRBV5-1
cdr3_nt: TGCGCCAGCAGCCCCACCGGGACAGTAATGTATGGCTACACCTTC
cdr3_aa: CASSPTGTVMYGYTF

d_call: .
j_call: TRBJ2-7
clone_size: .
v_call: TRBV5-1
cdr3_nt: TGCGCCAGCAGCTTGACAGGGTCCGGCGAGCAGTACTTC
cdr3_aa: CASSLTGSGEQYF

d_call: .
j_call: TRBJ2-6
clone_size: .
v_call: TRBV15
cdr3_nt: TGTGCCACCAGCAGAGATCGAGGCCAACACGTCCTGACTTTC
cdr3_aa: CATSRDRGQHVLTF

d_call: TRBD1
j_call: TRBJ1-4
clone_size: .
v_call: TRBV7-9
cdr3_nt: TGTGCCAGCAGCTACGGGACAGGGGTTGAAAAACTGTTTTTT
cdr3_aa: CASSYGTGVEKLFF

d_call: .
j_call: TRBJ1-1
clone_size: .
v_call: TRBV3-1/TRBV3-2
cdr3_nt: TGTGCCAGCAGCCAAGGTATTAGCACTGAAGCTTTCTTT
cdr3_aa: CASSQGISTEAFF

d_call: .
j_call: TRBJ1-1
clone_size: .
v_call: TRBV19
cdr3_nt: TGTGCCAGTAGTATAGTCAACAGGGAGGCTTTCTTT
cdr3_aa: CASSIVNREAFF

d_call: .
j_call: TRBJ1-2
clone_size: .
v_call: TRBV2
cdr3_nt: TGTGCCAGCAGTGTCACAGGGCCATATGGCTACACCTTC
cdr3_aa: CASSVTGPYGYTF

d_call: .
j_call: TRBJ2-7
clone_size: once
v_call: TRBV7-8
cdr3_nt: TGTGCCAGCAGCTTAGTAGCTTCTACCTACGAGCAGTACTTC
cdr3_aa: CASSLVASTYEQYF

d_call: .
j_call: TRBJ2-1
clone_size: .
v_call: TRBV5-6
cdr3_nt: TGTGCCAGCAGCTTTCGGGGGAGCTCCTACAATGAGCAGTTCTTC
cdr3_aa: CASSFRGSSYNEQFF

d_call: TRBD2
j_call: TRBJ2-7
clone_size: .
v_call: TRBV11-2
cdr3_nt: TGTGCCAGCAGCTTAAGTGGGGGGGGGATCTCCTACGAGCAGTACTTC
cdr3_aa: CASSLSGGGISYEQYF

d_call: TRBD2
j_call: TRBJ2-3
clone_size: .
v_call: TRBV5-1
cdr3_nt: TGCGCCAGCAGCGCCGGACTAGCGGGGGGAGGAGATACGCAGTATTTT
cdr3_aa: CASSAGLAGGGDTQYF

d_call: .
j_call: TRBJ2-1
clone_size: .
v_call: TRBV12-3/TRBV12-4
cdr3_nt: TGTGCCAGCCCAGTACAGGGCCAGTTCTTC
cdr3_aa: CASPVQGQFF

d_call: .
j_call: TRBJ2-2
clone_size: .
v_call: TRBV6-5
cdr3_nt: TGTGCCAGCAGCCTTGGACAGTTGAACACCGGGGAGCTGTTTTTT
cdr3_aa: CASSLGQLNTGELFF

d_call: .
j_call: TRBJ1-1
clone_size: .
v_call: TRBV19
cdr3_nt: TGTGCCAGTAGTATAGGACCAGGGTGGGACACTGAAGCTTTCTTT
cdr3_aa: CASSIGPGWDTEAFF

d_call: .
j_call: TRBJ2-3
clone_size: .
v_call: TRBV7-3
cdr3_nt: TGTGCCAGCAGCCCAAGGGGAGGAGGGGCAGATACGCAGTATTTT
cdr3_aa: CASSPRGGGADTQYF

d_call: .
j_call: TRBJ2-5
clone_size: once
v_call: TRBV15
cdr3_nt: TGTGCCACCAGCAGAGGGACAGCGCAGCAAGAGACCCAGTACTTC
cdr3_aa: CATSRGTAQQETQYF

d_call: TRBD1
j_call: TRBJ1-1
clone_size: .
v_call: TRBV5-6
cdr3_nt: TGTGCCAGCAGCCACCAAGGGACAGGGAGGGGTGAAGCTTTCTTT
cdr3_aa: CASSHQGTGRGEAFF

d_call: TRBD1
j_call: TRBJ2-7
clone_size: .
v_call: TRBV9
cdr3_nt: TGTGCCAGCAGCGGTGGAACAGGGGGCCCGGGGGAGCAGTACTTC
cdr3_aa: CASSGGTGGPGEQYF

d_call: TRBD2
j_call: TRBJ2-1
clone_size: .
v_call: TRBV7-8
cdr3_nt: TGTGCCAGCAGTCACCGCGGCGGGGGGGGTAATGAGCAGTTCTTC
cdr3_aa: CASSHRGGGGNEQFF

d_call: TRBD1
j_call: TRBJ2-1
clone_size: once
v_call: TRBV5-6
cdr3_nt: TGTGCCAGCACCCGGACAGGGGGCGGTGAGCAGTTCTTC
cdr3_aa: CASTRTGGGEQFF

d_call: .
j_call: TRBJ2-1
clone_size: .
v_call: TRBV12-3/TRBV12-4
cdr3_nt: TGTGCCAGCAGCCCCCCTGAGTTCTTC
cdr3_aa: CASSPPEFF

d_call: .
j_call: TRBJ1-2
clone_size: .
v_call: TRBV2
cdr3_nt: TGTGCCAGCAGTGACCTGAGCGGCTACACCTTC
cdr3_aa: CASSDLSGYTF

d_call: TRBD1
j_call: TRBJ1-2
clone_size: .
v_call: TRBV7-3
cdr3_nt: TGTGCCAGCAGCTTAATCGGACAGGGGAACTATGGCTACACCTTC
cdr3_aa: CASSLIGQGNYGYTF

d_call: .
j_call: TRBJ1-2
clone_size: .
v_call: TRBV29-1
cdr3_nt: TGCAGCGTTTCGGGGCGGGGGGTGAACTATGGCTACACCTTC
cdr3_aa: CSVSGRGVNYGYTF

d_call: TRBD1
j_call: TRBJ2-7
clone_size: .
v_call: TRBV5-1
cdr3_nt: TGCGCCAGCAGCCCGAGAGGGACAGGGGGAATGGGCGAGCAGTACTTC
cdr3_aa: CASSPRGTGGMGEQYF

d_call: TRBD2
j_call: TRBJ2-1
clone_size: .
v_call: TRBV7-3
cdr3_nt: TGTGCCAGCAGCTTAGATTTAGGCGGGGGGGCCTCGGATGAGCAGTTCTTC
cdr3_aa: CASSLDLGGGASDEQFF

d_call: TRBD1
j_call: TRBJ1-1
clone_size: .
v_call: TRBV4-1
cdr3_nt: TGCGCCAGCAGCCAGAGCTTGGCCAGGGGGGACACTGAAGCTTTCTTT
cdr3_aa: CASSQSLARGDTEAFF

d_call: .
j_call: TRBJ1-4
clone_size: .
v_call: TRBV19
cdr3_nt: TGTGCCAGTCGAGGAGGCCCCGTGGGACTGTTTTTT
cdr3_aa: CASRGGPVGLFF

d_call: TRBD1
j_call: TRBJ2-7
clone_size: .
v_call: TRBV5-1
cdr3_nt: TGCGCCAGCAGCCACGACACAGGGGGGCCCTACGAGCAGTACTTC
cdr3_aa: CASSHDTGGPYEQYF

d_call: .
j_call: TRBJ2-2
clone_size: .
v_call: TRBV30
cdr3_nt: TGTGCCTGGAGTTCACAGCCGAACACCGGGGAGCTGTTTTTT
cdr3_aa: CAWSSQPNTGELFF

d_call: TRBD1
j_call: TRBJ1-2
clone_size: .
v_call: TRBV9
cdr3_nt: TGTGCCAGCAGCGTAGAACAGGGGGCTCACTATGGCTACACCTTC
cdr3_aa: CASSVEQGAHYGYTF

d_call: TRBD2
j_call: TRBJ2-5
clone_size: .
v_call: TRBV7-8
cdr3_nt: TGTGCCAGCAGCCTCCCGGCGGGGGGGTCAGAGACCCAGTACTTC
cdr3_aa: CASSLPAGGSETQYF

d_call: TRBD1
j_call: TRBJ2-7
clone_size: .
v_call: TRBV9
cdr3_nt: TGTGCCAGCAGCATGACAGGGGACCGCGAGCAGTACTTC
cdr3_aa: CASSMTGDREQYF

d_call: TRBD2
j_call: TRBJ2-1
clone_size: .
v_call: TRBV4-2
cdr3_nt: TGTGCCAGCAGCCAAGATGGCGGGGGGGCCGGTAATGAGCAGTTCTTC
cdr3_aa: CASSQDGGGAGNEQFF

d_call: TRBD2
j_call: TRBJ2-5
clone_size: .
v_call: TRBV7-2
cdr3_nt: TGTGCCAGCAGCCATGGCTCTAGCGGGGGGGGAAGGACCCAGTACTTC
cdr3_aa: CASSHGSSGGGRTQYF

d_call: .
j_call: TRBJ1-1
clone_size: .
v_call: TRBV5-1
cdr3_nt: TGCGCCAGCAGCTCAATCATGAACACTGAAGCTTTCTTT
cdr3_aa: CASSSIMNTEAFF